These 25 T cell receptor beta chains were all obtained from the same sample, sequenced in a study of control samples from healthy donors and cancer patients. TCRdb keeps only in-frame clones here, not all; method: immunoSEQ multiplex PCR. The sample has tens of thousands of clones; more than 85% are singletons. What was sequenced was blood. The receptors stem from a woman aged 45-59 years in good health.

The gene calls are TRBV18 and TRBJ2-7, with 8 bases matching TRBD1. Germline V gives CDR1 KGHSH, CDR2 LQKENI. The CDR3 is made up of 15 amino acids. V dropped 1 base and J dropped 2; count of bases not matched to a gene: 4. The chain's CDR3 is CASSPLWTGTYEQYF. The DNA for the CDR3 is TGTGCCAGCTCACCACTTTGGACAGGGACCTACGAGCAGTACTTC.

This CDR3 is CASSRSHGLGYEQYF. The CDR3 DNA reads as TGTGCCAGCAGCCGGTCCCACGGTTTAGGCTACGAGCAGTACTTC. The chain employs TRBV7-2 and TRBJ2-7; no reliable D call. Trimming pared 5 bases from V and 3 bases from J, leaving 17 bases between. This CDR3 contains 15 residues. Looked up from germline, CDR1 is SGHTA and CDR2 is FQGNSA.

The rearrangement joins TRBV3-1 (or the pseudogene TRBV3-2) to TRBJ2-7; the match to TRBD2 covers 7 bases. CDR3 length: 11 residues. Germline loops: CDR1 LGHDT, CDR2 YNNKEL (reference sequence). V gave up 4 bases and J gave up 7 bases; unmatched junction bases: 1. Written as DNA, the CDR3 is TGTGCCAGCAGCCGGGAGGGGGAGCAGTACTTC. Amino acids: CASSREGEQYF.

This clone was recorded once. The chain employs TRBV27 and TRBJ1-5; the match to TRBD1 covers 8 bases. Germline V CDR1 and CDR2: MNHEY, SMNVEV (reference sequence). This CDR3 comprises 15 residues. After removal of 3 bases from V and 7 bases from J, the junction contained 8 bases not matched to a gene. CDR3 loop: CASSLETGVGQPQHF. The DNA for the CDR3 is TGTGCCAGCAGTTTGGAGACAGGGGTGGGACAGCCCCAGCATTTT.

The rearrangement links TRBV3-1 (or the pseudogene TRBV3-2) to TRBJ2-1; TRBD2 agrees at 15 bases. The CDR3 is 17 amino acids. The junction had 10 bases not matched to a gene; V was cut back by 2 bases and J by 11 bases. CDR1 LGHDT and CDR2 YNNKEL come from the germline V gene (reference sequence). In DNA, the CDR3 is TGTGCCAGCAGCCAAATGACCTTCGGACTAGCGGGAGGGAAGCAGTTCTTC. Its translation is CASSQMTFGLAGGKQFF.

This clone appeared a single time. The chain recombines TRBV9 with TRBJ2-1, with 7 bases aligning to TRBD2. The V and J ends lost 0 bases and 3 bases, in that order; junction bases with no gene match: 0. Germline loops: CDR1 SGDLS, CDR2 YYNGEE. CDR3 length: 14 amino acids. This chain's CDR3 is CASSVGDYYNEQFF. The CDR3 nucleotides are TGTGCCAGCAGCGTAGGGGACTACTACAATGAGCAGTTCTTC.

CDR3 loop: CASSLRETDREQYF. CDR3 bases: TGTGCCAGCTCACTCCGAGAGACAGATCGCGAGCAGTACTTC. The rearrangement links TRBV18 to TRBJ2-7; D possibly corresponds to TRBD1 (5 bases). The germline V gene encodes CDR1 KGHSH and CDR2 LQKENI. This CDR3 has 14 residues. Trimming left V 4 bases short and J 6 bases short, with 16 bases between.

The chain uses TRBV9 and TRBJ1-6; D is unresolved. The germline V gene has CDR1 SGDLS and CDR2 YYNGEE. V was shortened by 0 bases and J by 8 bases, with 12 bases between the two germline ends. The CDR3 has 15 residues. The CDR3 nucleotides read TGTGCCAGCAGCGTAGGGCTACATACCGATTCACCCCTCCACTTT. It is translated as CASSVGLHTDSPLHF.

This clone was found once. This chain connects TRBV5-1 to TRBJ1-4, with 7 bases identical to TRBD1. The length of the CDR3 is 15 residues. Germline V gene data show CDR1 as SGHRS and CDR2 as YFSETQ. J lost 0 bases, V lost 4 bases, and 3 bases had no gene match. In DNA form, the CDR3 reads TGCGCCAGCAGCACCCAGGGGGCAACTAATGAAAAACTGTTTTTT. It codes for CASSTQGATNEKLFF.

CDR3: CASSLRVGDTQYF. The CDR3 nucleotides read TGTGCCAGCAGTTTAAGAGTTGGGGATACGCAGTATTTT. The chain is built from TRBV12-3 or TRBV12-4 and TRBJ2-3; D gene unclear. This CDR3 has 13 residues. The V end was cut by 2 bases, the J end by 6 bases, with 9 bases between.

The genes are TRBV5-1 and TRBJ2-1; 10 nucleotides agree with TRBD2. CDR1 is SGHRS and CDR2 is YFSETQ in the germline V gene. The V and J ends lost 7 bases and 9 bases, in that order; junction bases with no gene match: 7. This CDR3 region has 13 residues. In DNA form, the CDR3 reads TGCGCCAGCGGACTAGCGGATGATGGTGAGCAGTTCTTC. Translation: CASGLADDGEQFF.

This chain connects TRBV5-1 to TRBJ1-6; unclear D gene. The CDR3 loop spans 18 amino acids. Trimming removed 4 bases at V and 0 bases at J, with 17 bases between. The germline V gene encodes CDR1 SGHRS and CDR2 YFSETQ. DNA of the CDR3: TGCGCCAGCAGCCCATCGGAGGGCAGTTTCTCCTATAATTCACCCCTCCACTTT. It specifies CASSPSEGSFSYNSPLHF.

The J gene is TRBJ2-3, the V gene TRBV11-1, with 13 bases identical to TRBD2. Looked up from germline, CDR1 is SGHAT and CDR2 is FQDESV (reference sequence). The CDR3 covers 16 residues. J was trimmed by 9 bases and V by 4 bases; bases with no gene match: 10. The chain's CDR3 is CASSSRTSGRETTQYF. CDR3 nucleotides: TGTGCCAGCAGCTCTCGGACTAGCGGGAGAGAAACGACGCAGTATTTT.

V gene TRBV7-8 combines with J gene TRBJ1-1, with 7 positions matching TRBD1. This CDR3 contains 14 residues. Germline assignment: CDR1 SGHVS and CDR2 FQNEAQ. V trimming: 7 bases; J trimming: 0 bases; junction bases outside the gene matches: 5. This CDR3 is CASTRGEVNTEAFF. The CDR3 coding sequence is TGTGCCAGCACCAGGGGGGAGGTGAACACTGAAGCTTTCTTT.

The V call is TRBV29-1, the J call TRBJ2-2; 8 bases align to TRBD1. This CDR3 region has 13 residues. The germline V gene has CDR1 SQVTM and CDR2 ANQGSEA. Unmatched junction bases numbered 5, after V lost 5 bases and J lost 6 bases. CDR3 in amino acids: CSVQGALPGELFF. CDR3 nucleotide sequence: TGCAGCGTTCAGGGGGCCCTTCCCGGGGAGCTGTTTTTT.

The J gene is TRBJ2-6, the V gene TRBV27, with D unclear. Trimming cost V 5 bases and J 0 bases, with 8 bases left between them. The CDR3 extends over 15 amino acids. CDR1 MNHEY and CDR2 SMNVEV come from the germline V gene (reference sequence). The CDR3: CASSPLGSGANVLTF. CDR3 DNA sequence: TGTGCCAGCAGTCCTCTGGGCTCTGGGGCCAACGTCCTGACTTTC.

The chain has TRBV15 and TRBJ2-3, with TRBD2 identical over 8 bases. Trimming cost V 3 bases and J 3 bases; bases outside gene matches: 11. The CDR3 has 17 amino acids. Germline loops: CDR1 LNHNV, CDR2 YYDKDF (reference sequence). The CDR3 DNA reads TGTGCCACCAGCAGTTCGAGGTCGGGACTAGTGACAGATACGCAGTATTTT. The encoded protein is CATSSSRSGLVTDTQYF. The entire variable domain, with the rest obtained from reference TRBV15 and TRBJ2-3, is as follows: DAMVIQNPRYQVTQFGKPVTLSCSQTLNHNVMYWYQQKSSQAPKLLFHYYDKDFNNEADTPDNFQSRRPNTSFCFLDIRSPGLGDTAMYLCATSSSRSGLVTDTQYFGPGTRLTVL.

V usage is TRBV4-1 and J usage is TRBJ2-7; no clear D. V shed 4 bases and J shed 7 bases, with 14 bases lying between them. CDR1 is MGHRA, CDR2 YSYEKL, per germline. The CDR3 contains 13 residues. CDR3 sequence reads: CASSLFSREEQYF. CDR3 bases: TGCGCCAGCAGCCTCTTCTCTAGGGAAGAGCAGTACTTC.

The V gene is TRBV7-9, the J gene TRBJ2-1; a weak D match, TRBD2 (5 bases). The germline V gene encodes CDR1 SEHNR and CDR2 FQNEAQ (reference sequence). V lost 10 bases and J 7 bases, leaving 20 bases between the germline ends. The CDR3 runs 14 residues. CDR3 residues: CATRGRHPENEQFF. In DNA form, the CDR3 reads TGTGCCACGAGAGGGCGGCACCCGGAAAATGAGCAGTTCTTC.

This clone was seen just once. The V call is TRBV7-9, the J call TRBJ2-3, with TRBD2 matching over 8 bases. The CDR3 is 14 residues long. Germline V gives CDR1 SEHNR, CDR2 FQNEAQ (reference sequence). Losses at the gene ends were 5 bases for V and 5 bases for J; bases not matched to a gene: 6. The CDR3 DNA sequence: TGTGCCAGCAGCCCTGGGACTAGTGGAGATACGCAGTATTTT. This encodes CASSPGTSGDTQYF.

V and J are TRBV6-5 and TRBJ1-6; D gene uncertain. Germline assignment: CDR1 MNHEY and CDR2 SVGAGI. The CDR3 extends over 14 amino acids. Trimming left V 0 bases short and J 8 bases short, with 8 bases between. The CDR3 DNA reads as TGTGCCAGCAGTTACTCGTACCGTGATTCACCCCTCCACTTT. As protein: CASSYSYRDSPLHF.

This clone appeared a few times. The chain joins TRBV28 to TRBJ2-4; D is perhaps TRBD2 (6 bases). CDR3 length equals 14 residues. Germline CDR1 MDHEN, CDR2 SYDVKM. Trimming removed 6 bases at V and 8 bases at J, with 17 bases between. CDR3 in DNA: TGTGCCAGCAGCCCCACTTTTCCGGGGGACATTCAGTACTTC. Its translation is CASSPTFPGDIQYF.

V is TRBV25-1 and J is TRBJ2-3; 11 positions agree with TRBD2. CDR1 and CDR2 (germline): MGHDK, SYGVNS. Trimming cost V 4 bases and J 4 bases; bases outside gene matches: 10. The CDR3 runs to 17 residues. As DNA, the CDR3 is TGTGCCAGCAGTGTTTCTCAACTAGCGGGAGACTCAGATACGCAGTATTTT. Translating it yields CASSVSQLAGDSDTQYF.

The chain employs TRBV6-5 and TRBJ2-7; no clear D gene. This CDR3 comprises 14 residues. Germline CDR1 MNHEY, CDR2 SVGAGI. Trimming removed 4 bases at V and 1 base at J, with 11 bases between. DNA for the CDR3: TGTGCCAGCAGTTCACGTTTAGGATCCTACGAGCAGTACTTC. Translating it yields CASSSRLGSYEQYF.

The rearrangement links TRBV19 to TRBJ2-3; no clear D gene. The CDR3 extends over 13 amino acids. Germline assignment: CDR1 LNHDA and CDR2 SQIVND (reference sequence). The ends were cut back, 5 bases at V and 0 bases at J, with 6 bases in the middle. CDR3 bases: TGTGCCAGTAGTCGGCTGAGCACAGATACGCAGTATTTT. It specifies CASSRLSTDTQYF.